The T cell receptor beta chain described here comes from a study of beta chain features in type 1 diabetes. Findings and caveats of the study: Shorter TCRB CDR3s, moderately but significantly so, were found in Type 1 diabetes patients in all four CD4+ subsets.

Reverse transcription of all isolated RNA meant that expressed TCRB transcripts were sequenced. The study sequenced naive, central memory and regulatory T cell samples to an average of roughly 4 million reads. Here immunoSEQ multiplex PCR was the method, and the copy in TCRdb shows in-frame clones only, minus some. The data show hundreds of thousands of clones, 30% seen once. This clone turned up a few times. The antigen is undetermined. Donors underwent one heparinised blood draw, 100 to 150 mL on average. All of the sorted populations showed purity greater than 98%. CDR3 length equals 18 residues. Germline V CDR1 and CDR2: SGHNT, YYREEE (reference sequence). J was trimmed by 0 bases and V by 2 bases; bases with no gene match: 5.

The chain joins TRBV5-4 to TRBJ2-1, with TRBD2 identical over 13 bases. Sequencing was done on a sample of naive CD4+ T cells from blood. This receptor was identified in a man younger than 35 in good health. The CDR3 here is CASSFGLAGAPSYNEQFF. The CDR3 DNA is TGTGCCAGCAGCTTTGGACTAGCGGGAGCTCCCTCCTACAATGAGCAGTTCTTC.